This TCR beta chain was identified in a study of PD-1 blockade in classical Hodgkin lymphoma. Assay used: immunoSEQ multiplex PCR; TCRdb lists only in-frame clones, some missing. The sample carries some 5,000 clones, about nine tenths recorded once. The time point: newly diagnosed, previously untreated cHL patient sample. Thawed PBMCs were subjected to magnetic negative selection, which yielded isolated CD8+ T cells. This receptor was taken from a human donor with classical Hodgkin lymphoma. Sequenced material: CD8+ T cells from blood.

CDR3 sequence (DNA): TGTGCCAGCAGTTTATTCCCCGGACTAGGGGGAGAGACCCAGTACTTC. Its translation is CASSLFPGLGGETQYF. The gene calls are TRBV27 and TRBJ2-5; a possible D gene is TRBD2 (7 bases). The CDR3 is 16 amino acids. The V gene's germline CDR1 is MNHEY and CDR2 SMNVEV (reference sequence). The V end lost 1 base, the J end lost 4 bases, and 16 bases lay between the germline ends.